The next 20 T cell receptor beta chains were all read from a single sample in a study of blood T cell repertoires in COVID-19. Assay used: immunoSEQ multiplex PCR; TCRdb lists only in-frame clones, some missing. In the table there are approximately 210,000 clones, about four fifths of which are singletons. Sequenced input: peripheral blood. These receptors came from a woman in her thirties or forties with active or convalescent COVID-19.

The rearrangement joins TRBV25-1 to TRBJ2-7; 8 bases fit TRBD2. Unmatched junction bases numbered 8, after V lost 6 bases and J lost 1 base. This CDR3 has 15 amino acids. Germline lookup yields CDR1 MGHDK and CDR2 SYGVNS. The CDR3 reads CASRERGGLSYEQYF. CDR3 DNA: TGTGCCAGCAGAGAACGGGGGGGGCTATCCTACGAGCAGTACTTC.

The chain uses TRBV19 and TRBJ2-1; possibly TRBD2 for D (5 bases). With 3 bases removed from V and 3 bases from J, the gap between germline ends came to 12 bases. The CDR3 has 15 residues. CDR1 and CDR2 (germline): LNHDA, SQIVND (reference sequence). CDR3 coding DNA: TGTGCCAGTAGTATCCGAGGGAGTTACTACAATGAGCAGTTCTTC. Amino acids: CASSIRGSYYNEQFF.

The table lists this clone with a few counts. The chain carries TRBV24-1 and TRBJ1-1; TRBD1 agrees at 8 bases. V lost 4 bases, J lost 1 base, and 1 base stayed unmatched. CDR3 length equals 14 residues. Per the germline V gene, CDR1 is KGHDR and CDR2 is SFDVKD. For the CDR3, the DNA is TGTGCCACCAGTGACGGACAGGGGAACACTGAAGCTTTCTTT. Protein: CATSDGQGNTEAFF.

The rearrangement links TRBV10-3 to TRBJ1-1; no reliable D call. The germline V gene encodes CDR1 ENHRY and CDR2 SYGVKD. V shed 4 bases and J shed 8 bases, with 8 bases lying between them. This CDR3 has 11 amino acids. In nucleotides, the CDR3 is TGTGCCATCAGTGCCTACTCAGAAGCTTTCTTT. As protein: CAISAYSEAFF.

This chain joins TRBV5-1 and TRBJ1-3, with D possibly matching TRBD1 (6 bases). V lost 0 bases and J 3 bases, leaving 19 bases between the germline ends. CDR3 size: 18 residues. Germline CDR1 and CDR2: SGHRS and YFSETQ. DNA for the CDR3: TGCGCCAGCAGCTTGGTCGCTGACAGCGGGGGCTTTGGAAACACCATATATTTT. Its protein is CASSLVADSGGFGNTIYF.

This chain connects TRBV9 to TRBJ1-3; 7 bases match TRBD1. The CDR3 covers 16 residues. The germline gives CDR1 SGDLS, CDR2 YYNGEE. With 4 bases clipped from V and 0 bases from J, the junction kept 7 bases outside the gene matches. This CDR3 is CASSLGQSSSGNTIYF. CDR3 nucleotide sequence: TGTGCCAGCAGCTTGGGACAGTCGAGCTCTGGAAACACCATATATTTT.

The chain is built from TRBV19 and TRBJ2-3, with 8 bases identical to TRBD2. Trimming removed 5 bases from V and 0 bases from J; junction bases left unmatched: 7. Germline loops: CDR1 LNHDA, CDR2 SQIVND (reference sequence). There are 16 residues in the CDR3. The CDR3 DNA is TGTGCCAGTAGTGTGGAGCGGGGGCCTAGCACAGATACGCAGTATTTT. As protein: CASSVERGPSTDTQYF.

The chain employs TRBV19 and TRBJ1-5; 10 bases match TRBD1. This CDR3 region has 17 residues. V was clipped by 6 bases and J by 2 bases; unmatched bases: 10. Germline V CDR1 and CDR2: LNHDA, SQIVND (reference sequence). The CDR3 spells CASSSRDRGTRNQPQHF. The CDR3 DNA sequence: TGTGCCAGTAGCTCTCGGGACAGGGGTACTCGCAATCAGCCCCAGCATTTT.

V usage is TRBV19 and J usage is TRBJ1-2; D remains unclear. Germline values: CDR1 LNHDA, CDR2 SQIVND (reference sequence). The CDR3 totals 14 residues. The V gene lost 1 base and the J gene lost 6 bases, with 12 bases spanning the gap. The CDR3 DNA reads TGTGCCAGTAGTATAGGCCCAGGAGGTCATGGCTACACCTTC. Its translation is CASSIGPGGHGYTF.

This chain joins TRBV27 and TRBJ1-6; 7 nucleotides agree with TRBD1. This CDR3 region has 14 residues. Trimming removed 8 bases from V and 7 bases from J; junction bases left unmatched: 8. The germline V gene encodes CDR1 MNHEY and CDR2 SMNVEV (reference sequence). The CDR3 region is CASLRSGGNSPLHF. The CDR3 DNA reads as TGTGCCAGCCTCCGGTCAGGGGGGAATTCACCCCTCCACTTT.

The chain recombines TRBV6-5 with TRBJ2-7; TRBD1 matches at 8 bases. This CDR3 has 15 amino acids. The V gene end was trimmed by 7 bases and the J gene end by 10 bases; junction bases not matched to a gene: 18. CDR1 MNHEY and CDR2 SVGAGI come from the germline V gene. This CDR3 is CASTGTTGTGTRQYF. The CDR3 DNA reads as TGTGCCAGCACCGGAACAACCGGGACAGGCACTCGACAGTACTTC.

The chain uses TRBV18 and TRBJ1-5; tentatively, D is TRBD1 (6 bases). The CDR3 has 13 amino acids. Germline CDR1 KGHSH, CDR2 LQKENI. V gave up 5 bases and J gave up 9 bases, with 14 bases separating them. Here the CDR3 reads CASSARDTGPQHF. The CDR3 coding sequence is TGTGCCAGCTCAGCCAGGGACACCGGGCCCCAGCATTTT.

This clone appeared a single time. V gene TRBV10-3 combines with J gene TRBJ1-5; D gene unclear. Trimming removed 6 bases at V and 5 bases at J, with 14 bases between. CDR1 is ENHRY, CDR2 SYGVKD, per germline. The CDR3 covers 14 residues. CDR3 coding DNA: TGTGCCATCAGGGCTGCTATGAGCGATCAGCCCCAGCATTTT. Protein: CAIRAAMSDQPQHF.

This rearrangement joins TRBV7-2 to TRBJ2-5; 7 nucleotides line up with TRBD1. Germline loops: CDR1 SGHTA, CDR2 FQGNSA. V was clipped by 0 bases and J by 4 bases; unmatched bases: 5. This CDR3 is 15 amino acids long. The CDR3 reads CASSLARGISETQYF. In nucleotides, the CDR3 is TGTGCCAGCAGCTTAGCCAGGGGGATATCAGAGACCCAGTACTTC. Full variable domain (missing parts from reference TRBV7-2 and TRBJ2-5): GAGVSQSPSNKVTEKGKDVELRCDPISGHTALYWYRQSLGQGLEFLIYFQGNSAPDKSGLPSDRFSAERTGGSVSTLTIQRTQQEDSAVYLCASSLARGISETQYFGPGTRLLVL.

The J gene is TRBJ2-5, the V gene TRBV5-4; D is undetermined. Per germline, CDR1 SGHNT and CDR2 YYREEE (reference sequence). Trimming pared 1 base from V and 2 bases from J, leaving 6 bases between. CDR3 length: 13 amino acids. This CDR3 reads CASSLPSQETQYF. The DNA of the CDR3 is TGTGCCAGCAGCTTGCCCTCGCAAGAGACCCAGTACTTC.

This sequence joins TRBV28 and TRBJ1-2, with D perhaps TRBD1 (5 bases). The V end was cut by 6 bases, the J end by 8 bases, with 13 bases between. The germline CDR1 and CDR2 sequences are MDHEN and SYDVKM. The CDR3 is 12 residues long. The CDR3 reads CASSSQATGYTF. The CDR3 nucleotides read TGTGCCAGCAGCTCACAGGCGACGGGCTACACCTTC.

The gene calls are TRBV3-1 (or the pseudogene TRBV3-2) and TRBJ2-7; 10 bases fit TRBD2. The germline V gene has CDR1 LGHDT and CDR2 YNNKEL (reference sequence). This CDR3 has 14 residues. V was clipped by 5 bases and J by 3 bases; unmatched bases: 4. CDR3 coding DNA: TGTGCCAGCAGCGCGACTAGCGGGTACTACGAGCAGTACTTC. It yields the protein CASSATSGYYEQYF.

The genes are TRBV7-9 and TRBJ1-4, with D uncertain. Between the trimmed V and J ends, which lost 1 base and 7 bases, there was a span of 13 bases. CDR3 length equals 15 residues. The germline V gene has CDR1 SEHNR and CDR2 FQNEAQ (reference sequence). The DNA for the CDR3 is TGTGCCAGCAGCTTAGGGTCCCAAGGCGGTGAAAAACTGTTTTTT. This gives the protein CASSLGSQGGEKLFF.

V usage is TRBV3-1 (or the pseudogene TRBV3-2) and J usage is TRBJ2-2; TRBD1 is a possible D gene (7 bases). The CDR3 is made up of 16 amino acids. Deletions cut 4 bases from V and 3 bases from J, with 15 bases between. Germline CDR1 and CDR2: LGHDT and YNNKEL (reference sequence). CDR3 in amino acids: CASSRIGGGDTGELFF. DNA for the CDR3: TGTGCCAGCAGCCGAATAGGAGGGGGCGACACCGGGGAGCTGTTTTTT.

This chain joins TRBV30 and TRBJ1-6; D is perhaps TRBD1 (6 bases). Germline V gives CDR1 GTSNPN, CDR2 SVGIG (reference sequence). The CDR3 loop spans 14 amino acids. V lost 5 bases to trimming and J lost 9 bases, with 17 bases between them. Here the CDR3 DNA reads TGTGCCTGGCTCCAGGGGTTTGGTAGTTCACCCCTCCACTTT. It encodes CAWLQGFGSSPLHF.